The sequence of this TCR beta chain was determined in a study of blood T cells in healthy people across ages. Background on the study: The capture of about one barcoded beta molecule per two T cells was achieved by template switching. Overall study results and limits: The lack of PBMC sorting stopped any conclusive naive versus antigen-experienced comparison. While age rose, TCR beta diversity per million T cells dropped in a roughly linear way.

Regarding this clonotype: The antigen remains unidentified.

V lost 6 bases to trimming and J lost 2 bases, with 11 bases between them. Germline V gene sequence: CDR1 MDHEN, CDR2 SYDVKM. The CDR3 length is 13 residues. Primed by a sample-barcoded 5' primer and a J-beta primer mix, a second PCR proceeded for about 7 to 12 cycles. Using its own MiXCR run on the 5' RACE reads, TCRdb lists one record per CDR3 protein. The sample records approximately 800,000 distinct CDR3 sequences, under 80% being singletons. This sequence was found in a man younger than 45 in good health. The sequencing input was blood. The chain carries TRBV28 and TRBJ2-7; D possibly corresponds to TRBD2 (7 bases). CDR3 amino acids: CASRAGQTYEQYF. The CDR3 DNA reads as TGTGCCAGCAGAGCGGGACAAACCTACGAGCAGTACTTC.